This T cell receptor (beta chain) was found in a study of cytomegalovirus exposure and HLA in healthy donors. Study context: Falling in the Caucasian-associated ancestry cluster were approximately 86% of some 400 genotyped donors.

Germline lookup yields CDR1 LNHDA and CDR2 SQIVND (reference sequence). The CDR3 is made up of 12 amino acids. The ends lost 7 bases at V and 8 bases at J; junction bases unmatched: 7. Likely unrecorded immune exposures existed in these nominally healthy donors. 13 Jbeta primers and 60 Vbeta primers were used for the PCR. Sequencing used immunoSEQ multiplex PCR; TCRdb keeps in-frame clones, though not all of them. The sample has 120,000 or so clones; 65% to 85% are singletons. This clone was seen a few times. The target antigen is unknown. Study results and limitations: Listed as cytomegalovirus-associated were 164 TCR beta chains. Generally TCR sequences proved uncommon, though certain public TCRs appeared in numerous donors.

The sample consisted of PBMCs. The chain recombines TRBV19 with TRBJ1-2; 7 bases are a match to TRBD1. The TCR was taken from a man aged 45-65 years in good health and CMV-seronegative. The CDR3 DNA is TGTGCCAGTAATGACAGGGCGTACGGCTACACCTTC. This codes for CASNDRAYGYTF.